This T cell receptor beta chain is from a study of T cell responses to AZD1222 COVID-19 vaccine. Overall study findings and caveats: Reportedly, nearly half the spike-specific TCRs target unmutated variant regions. Baseline seropositivity occurred in only six AZD1222 recipients.

A note on this clone: No antigen is known for it.

Assay: immunoSEQ multiplex PCR; the TCRdb copy retains only in-frame clones and omits some. In the table there are around 100,000 clones, 91% of which are singletons. Looked up from germline, CDR1 is MNHEY and CDR2 is SVGEGT. The CDR3 covers 16 residues. V lost 0 bases and J lost 3; bases outside the gene matches: 7. The chain is built from TRBV6-2 or TRBV6-3 and TRBJ1-1, with 7 bases fitting TRBD1. The source of this sequence is an adult in good health. Specimen: peripheral blood, collected on day 0 of AZD1222 vaccination. The CDR3 loop reads CASSYSPTGLDTEAFF. CDR3 sequence (DNA): TGTGCCAGCAGTTACTCACCGACAGGGTTGGACACTGAAGCTTTCTTT.